The T cell receptor beta chain described here comes from a study of cytomegalovirus exposure and HLA in healthy donors. This CDR3 contains 15 residues. Germline V gives CDR1 MDHEN, CDR2 SYDVKM. Study conclusions and caveats: Analyzed later, most CMV-associated TCR beta chains appeared HLA-restricted. The dataset shows that most TCR sequences were rare, while some public TCRs occurred in many donors. TCR beta chain V- and J-gene trimming was linked, in a later analysis, to a missense variant in DCLRE1C.

In the case of this clone: No antigen is known for it. A read error may account for a junction end that differs from germline.

Primers: 60 Vbeta forward and 13 Jbeta reverse. TCRdb's table, derived via immunoSEQ multiplex PCR, lists solely in-frame clones and lacks some. The sample has roughly 280,000 clones, around two thirds seen once. The clonotype originates from a female donor in good health and CMV-seronegative. The chain carries TRBV28 and TRBJ1-2; the match to TRBD1 covers 9 bases. Sequenced input: PBMCs. Written as DNA, the CDR3 is TGTGCCAGTATCTCCCCGGGACAGGGTAACGATGGCTACACCTTC. This gives the protein CASISPGQGNDGYTF.